The 18 T cell receptor beta chains listed next were all sequenced from one sample in a study of shared clonotypes between healthy human individuals. Naivety among CD8 cells was defined by CD45RO negativity and positive CCR7 selection, thereby excluding terminally differentiated effector memory CD45RA+ cells. Clones were read by immunoSEQ multiplex PCR, and TCRdb kept only the in-frame ones, dropping some. The sample carries 550,000 to 750,000 clones, about 90% recorded once. The sample was naive CD8+ T cells sorted from blood. The source of these receptors is a man aged 30 to 39 in good health.

The J gene is TRBJ2-7, the V gene TRBV7-6; D might be TRBD1 (6 bases). V dropped 5 bases and J dropped 4 bases, with 12 bases sitting between them. Germline V CDR1 and CDR2: SGHVS, FNYEAQ. The CDR3 has 13 amino acids. The chain's CDR3 is CASSRLDSYEQYF. The CDR3 nucleotides are TGTGCCAGCAGCCGGCTGGACAGTTACGAGCAGTACTTC.

This clone was observed a handful of times. The chain carries TRBV6-1 and TRBJ2-7; perhaps D is TRBD1 or TRBD2 (5 bases each). The CDR3 runs 14 residues. Trimming shortened V by 8 bases and J by 0 bases, and 14 bases separated the two germline ends. CDR1 and CDR2 (germline): MNHNS, SASEGT. This chain's CDR3 is CASGGALSSYEQYF. In DNA form, the CDR3 reads TGTGCCAGCGGGGGTGCGCTCAGCTCCTACGAGCAGTACTTC.

The sample holds a few counts of this clone. This rearrangement joins TRBV6-6 to TRBJ2-4; a weak D match, TRBD1 (5 bases). V lost 6 bases and J 0 bases, leaving 9 bases between the germline ends. Germline V CDR1 and CDR2: MNHNY, SVGAGI (reference sequence). The CDR3 runs to 14 residues. The CDR3 sequence is CASSRQLAKNIQYF. The CDR3 region has the DNA TGTGCCAGCAGCCGACAGTTAGCCAAAAACATTCAGTACTTC.

This clone showed up just once. The V call is TRBV5-5, the J call TRBJ2-3; no clear D gene. Per the germline V gene, CDR1 is SGHKS and CDR2 is YYEKEE (reference sequence). This CDR3 has 16 residues. With 0 bases removed from V and 3 bases from J, the gap between germline ends came to 14 bases. CDR3 in amino acids: CASSLEHLMSTDTQYF. In nucleotides, the CDR3 is TGTGCCAGCAGCTTGGAACACCTGATGTCAACAGATACGCAGTATTTT.

As DNA, the CDR3 is TGTGCCAGTAGTGCGGGACTAGCCTACGAGCAGTACTTC. Amino acid sequence: CASSAGLAYEQYF. The chain combines TRBV19 with TRBJ2-7; 8 bases align to TRBD2. The CDR3 covers 13 residues. Germline assignment: CDR1 LNHDA and CDR2 SQIVND (reference sequence). V was pared by 5 bases and J by 2 bases, with 2 bases of the junction left unmatched. The full variable domain, with the rest looked up from reference TRBV19 and TRBJ2-7, is DGGITQSPKYLFRKEGQNVTLSCEQNLNHDAMYWYRQDPGQGLRLIYYSQIVNDFQKGDIAEGYSVSREKKESFPLTVTSAQKNPTAFYLCASSAGLAYEQYFGPGTRLTVT.

This clone was detected only a few times. This chain links TRBV21-1 with TRBJ2-3; the table calls TRBD1, which could not be checked here. TRBV21-1 is designated a pseudogene. CDR3 length: 14 residues. The CDR3, as DNA: TGTGCCAGCAAAGGGGCCGGGAGCACAGATACGCAGTATTTT. Amino acids: CASKGAGSTDTQYF.

The chain carries TRBV18 and TRBJ1-5; tentatively, D is TRBD1 (6 bases). The germline gives CDR1 KGHSH, CDR2 LQKENI. Deletions cut 2 bases from V and 0 bases from J, with 11 bases between. This CDR3 is built from 16 residues. The CDR3 loop is CASSPRSGVSNQPQHF. The CDR3 DNA sequence: TGTGCCAGCTCACCAAGGTCAGGGGTTAGCAATCAGCCCCAGCATTTT. Variable domain in full (rest from reference TRBV18 and TRBJ1-5): NAGVMQNPRHLVRRRGQEARLRCSPMKGHSHVYWYRQLPEEGLKFMVYLQKENIIDESGMPKERFSAEFPKEGPSILRIQQVVRGDSAAYFCASSPRSGVSNQPQHFGDGTRLSIL.

This clone was observed a single time. The chain links TRBV4-1 to TRBJ1-3, with a possible D match to TRBD1 (6 bases). The ends were cut back, 3 bases at V and 3 bases at J, with 9 bases in the middle. This CDR3 region has 14 residues. Germline lookup yields CDR1 MGHRA and CDR2 YSYEKL. CDR3 DNA sequence: TGCGCCAGCAGCCAGGCAGGGGATGGAAACACCATATATTTT. Protein product: CASSQAGDGNTIYF.

The count of this clone is one. J is TRBJ2-2 and V is TRBV11-2; D unclear. The CDR3 is 16 residues long. Germline V gene sequence: CDR1 SGHAT, CDR2 FQNNGV. V was cut by 4 bases and J by 7 bases, with 19 bases left in between. The CDR3 reads CASSYLFPTAGGELFF. For the CDR3, the DNA is TGTGCCAGCAGCTACCTCTTTCCAACGGCCGGCGGGGAGCTGTTTTTT.

The gene calls are TRBV9 and TRBJ2-3, with 8 bases lining up with TRBD2. After removal of 3 bases from V and 4 bases from J, the junction contained 4 bases not matched to a gene. This CDR3 region has 14 residues. In germline, CDR1 is SGDLS, CDR2 YYNGEE. Written as DNA, the CDR3 is TGTGCCAGCAGCGGAGCGGGAGTGTCAGATACGCAGTATTTT. Protein sequence: CASSGAGVSDTQYF.

This CDR3 reads CASSQDPDFEQYF. DNA for the CDR3: TGTGCCAGCAGTCAAGATCCAGATTTCGAGCAGTACTTC. The chain combines TRBV27 with TRBJ2-7; D is unclear. The CDR3 totals 13 residues. Germline CDR1 reads MNHEY; CDR2 reads SMNVEV (reference sequence). V lost 5 bases to trimming and J lost 6 bases, with 14 bases between them.

This rearrangement joins TRBV19 to TRBJ2-1; 7 bases agree with TRBD1. The CDR3 totals 13 residues. In germline, CDR1 is LNHDA, CDR2 SQIVND (reference sequence). Trimming took 5 bases from V and 7 from J; bases not matched to a gene: 5. CDR3 amino acids: CASSLGGVNEQFF. The CDR3 region has the DNA TGTGCCAGTAGTTTAGGGGGCGTAAATGAGCAGTTCTTC. Looking up the rest from reference TRBV19 and TRBJ2-1 gives the full variable domain: DGGITQSPKYLFRKEGQNVTLSCEQNLNHDAMYWYRQDPGQGLRLIYYSQIVNDFQKGDIAEGYSVSREKKESFPLTVTSAQKNPTAFYLCASSLGGVNEQFFGPGTRLTVL.

V is TRBV13 and J is TRBJ1-5, with D hard to call. The V and J ends lost 0 bases and 6 bases respectively, with 6 bases between them. Germline lookup yields CDR1 PRHDT and CDR2 FYEKMQ (reference sequence). CDR3 length: 13 residues. The CDR3 region is CASSLGLGQPQHF. The CDR3, as DNA: TGTGCCAGCAGCTTAGGCCTCGGTCAGCCCCAGCATTTT.

This clone occurred once. The rearrangement uses TRBV29-1 and TRBJ1-1, with D maybe TRBD1 (5 bases). Germline CDR1 SQVTM, CDR2 ANQGSEA. The CDR3 runs 14 residues. V was clipped by 7 bases and J by 6 bases, with 21 bases between them. The CDR3 region is CSGTRLGGGSEAFF. As DNA, the CDR3 is TGCAGCGGGACCCGACTGGGGGGAGGTTCTGAAGCTTTCTTT.

A word on this clone: In the same sample, other DNA sequences code for this CDR3. The CDR3 sequence is CASSVGAGELFF. In DNA, the CDR3 is TGTGCCAGCAGTGTCGGAGCCGGGGAGCTGTTTTTT. This chain links TRBV25-1 with TRBJ2-2; D remains unclear. Germline assignment: CDR1 MGHDK and CDR2 SYGVNS. The CDR3 length is 12 residues. V was shortened by 4 bases and J by 6 bases, with 6 bases between the two germline ends.

With respect to this clone: In the same sample, other DNA sequences code for this CDR3. The V call is TRBV5-1, the J call TRBJ2-7; 8 bases line up with TRBD1. There are 14 residues in the CDR3. V gave up 4 bases and J gave up 2 bases; unmatched junction bases: 5. In germline, CDR1 is SGHRS, CDR2 YFSETQ. CDR3 DNA: TGCGCCAGCAGCCCCGGGACAGGACCCTACGAGCAGTACTTC. Translated, it gives CASSPGTGPYEQYF.

The V and J genes are TRBV27 and TRBJ2-3; 12 bases map to TRBD1. V trimming: 8 bases; J trimming: 2 bases; junction bases outside the gene matches: 5. Germline CDR1 and CDR2: MNHEY and SMNVEV (reference sequence). The CDR3 runs 15 residues. CDR3 protein: CASHGTGGPTDTQYF. The CDR3, as DNA: TGTGCCAGCCACGGGACAGGGGGCCCCACAGATACGCAGTATTTT.

The rearrangement links TRBV2 to TRBJ2-3; D is unclear. The CDR3 length is 15 residues. Looked up from germline, CDR1 is SNHLY and CDR2 is FYNNEI. Trimming took off 4 bases at V and 2 bases at J, with 13 bases between the two ends. The CDR3, as DNA: TGTGCCAGCAGTGTAGGGATGGACCACACAGATACGCAGTATTTT. It is translated as CASSVGMDHTDTQYF.